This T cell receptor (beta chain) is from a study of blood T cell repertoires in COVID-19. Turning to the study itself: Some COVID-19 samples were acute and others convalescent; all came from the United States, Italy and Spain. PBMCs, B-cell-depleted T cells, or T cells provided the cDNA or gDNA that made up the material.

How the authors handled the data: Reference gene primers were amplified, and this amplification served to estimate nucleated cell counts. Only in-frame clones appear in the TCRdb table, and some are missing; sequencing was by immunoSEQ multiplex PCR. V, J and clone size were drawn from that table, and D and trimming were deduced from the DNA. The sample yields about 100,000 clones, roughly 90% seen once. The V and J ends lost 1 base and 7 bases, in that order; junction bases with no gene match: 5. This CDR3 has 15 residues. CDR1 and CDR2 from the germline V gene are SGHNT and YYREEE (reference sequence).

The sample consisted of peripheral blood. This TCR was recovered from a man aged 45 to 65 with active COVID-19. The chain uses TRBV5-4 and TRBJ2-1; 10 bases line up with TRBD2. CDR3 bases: TGTGCCAGCAGCTTGCAAGCGGGAGGGTTTAATGAGCAGTTCTTC. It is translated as CASSLQAGGFNEQFF.